This T cell receptor (beta chain) was sequenced for a study of blood T cell repertoires in COVID-19. Study in general: PBMCs, B-cell-depleted T cells, or T cells provided the cDNA or gDNA that made up the material.

Generated by immunoSEQ multiplex PCR, the TCRdb table keeps only in-frame clones and is missing some. The sample holds about 270,000 clones; about 85% are singletons and the top ten take approximately 12%. The receptor's source is a human donor in a cohort sampled during active COVID-19. Sequenced material: peripheral blood.

The CDR3 DNA is TGCGCCAGCAGCACCGGACAGACAGATACGCAGTATTTT. Translating gives CASSTGQTDTQYF. The V and J genes are TRBV5-1 and TRBJ2-3; a weak D match, TRBD1 (6 bases). V was trimmed by 4 bases and J by 3 bases, leaving 9 bases between them. This CDR3 is 13 amino acids long. Germline CDR1 SGHRS, CDR2 YFSETQ.